These 23 T cell receptor beta chains originate from one sample sequenced in a study of graft-versus-host responses after intestinal transplantation. Only in-frame clones appear in the TCRdb table, and some are missing; sequencing was by immunoSEQ multiplex PCR. The data show roughly 12,000 clones, less than 85% seen once. This material consisted of PBMCs, taken almost 310 days after intestinal transplant. The receptor set was obtained from a human patient who received an intestinal transplant, so some T cells may come from the graft donor.

This clone was recorded once. The genes are TRBV4-1 and TRBJ1-1, with TRBD1 identical over 9 bases. CDR3 length equals 16 residues. J was trimmed by 4 bases and V by 1 base; bases with no gene match: 7. CDR1 and CDR2 (germline): MGHRA, YSYEKL. The CDR3 DNA follows: TGCGCCAGCAGCCAAGTCGGGACAGGGTTGGGCACTGAAGCTTTCTTT. As protein: CASSQVGTGLGTEAFF.

V is TRBV28 and J is TRBJ2-4, with 7 bases lining up with TRBD1. CDR1 MDHEN and CDR2 SYDVKM come from the germline V gene. This CDR3 has 15 residues. Trimming at V came to 8 bases and at J to 0 bases, leaving 7 bases not matched to a gene. The CDR3 region is CASGIDREAKNIQYF. The CDR3 DNA reads TGTGCCAGCGGGATCGACAGGGAAGCCAAAAACATTCAGTACTTC.

The CDR3 here is CASLPFAKSSYNEQFF. The CDR3 coding sequence is TGTGCCAGCCTACCCTTCGCGAAAAGCTCCTACAATGAGCAGTTCTTC. This sequence joins TRBV28 and TRBJ2-1; unclear D gene. The V gene lost 8 bases and the J gene lost 0 bases, with 17 bases spanning the gap. The CDR3 covers 16 residues. The V gene's germline CDR1 is MDHEN and CDR2 SYDVKM.

This clone is a singleton in its sample. The chain is built from TRBV15 and TRBJ2-5, with D uncertain. CDR1 is LNHNV, CDR2 YYDKDF, per germline (reference sequence). There are 14 residues in the CDR3. V dropped 4 bases and J dropped 2 bases, with 11 bases sitting between them. In DNA, the CDR3 is TGTGCCACCAGCAATGATCTGTTACAAGAGACCCAGTACTTC. Translating it yields CATSNDLLQETQYF.

This rearrangement joins TRBV6-6 to TRBJ1-2, with a possible D match to TRBD1 (6 bases). This CDR3 comprises 10 residues. Trimming removed 10 bases at V and 10 bases at J, with 13 bases between. Germline V gene lookup returns CDR1 MNHNY and CDR2 SVGAGI (reference sequence). In nucleotides, the CDR3 is TGTGCCACCCGGAGGGGGGACTACACCTTC. It codes for CATRRGDYTF.

This chain connects TRBV28 to TRBJ2-5; D is perhaps TRBD2 (6 bases). CDR1 is MDHEN, CDR2 SYDVKM, per germline. The CDR3 contains 14 residues. Deletions cut 6 bases from V and 11 bases from J, with 22 bases between. Written as DNA, the CDR3 is TGTGCCAGCAGCCCCGGAGGGGCGGTGGGAGAGCAGTACTTC. It encodes CASSPGGAVGEQYF.

This clone appeared a few times. The chain uses TRBV6-1 and TRBJ1-5; 9 bases agree with TRBD1. Germline values: CDR1 MNHNS, CDR2 SASEGT. This CDR3 is built from 17 residues. Trimming removed 1 base from V and 4 bases from J; junction bases left unmatched: 8. The CDR3 DNA follows: TGTGCCAGCAGTGAAGGATATCCGGGACAGGGTAATCAGCCCCAGCATTTT. Residues: CASSEGYPGQGNQPQHF.

The rearrangement uses TRBV6-1 and TRBJ2-7; TRBD2 aligns across 8 bases. The CDR3 length is 15 residues. V trimming: 2 bases; J trimming: 2 bases; junction bases outside the gene matches: 5. Germline V CDR1 and CDR2: MNHNS, SASEGT. The CDR3 is CASSERSSGPYEQYF. CDR3 in DNA: TGTGCCAGCAGTGAACGGTCTAGCGGGCCCTACGAGCAGTACTTC.

The chain carries TRBV6-4 and TRBJ2-1; possibly TRBD2 for D (5 bases). The V and J ends lost 0 bases and 4 bases respectively, with 10 bases between them. This CDR3 is 15 amino acids long. The germline gives CDR1 MRHNA, CDR2 SNTAGT. CDR3 in amino acids: CASSDSGGRYNEQFF. The CDR3 DNA reads TGTGCCAGCAGTGACTCGGGTGGGAGATACAATGAGCAGTTCTTC.

This clone showed up just a few times. V is TRBV9 and J is TRBJ1-5, with D possibly matching TRBD1 (6 bases). Germline CDR1 and CDR2: SGDLS and YYNGEE. Trimming cost V 0 bases and J 2 bases, with 6 bases left between them. This CDR3 has 14 amino acids. Written as DNA, the CDR3 is TGTGCCAGCAGCGTAGAGGGGGGCAATCAGCCCCAGCATTTT. Its protein product is CASSVEGGNQPQHF.

The chain carries TRBV7-3 and TRBJ2-1; the D gene is possibly TRBD2 (6 bases). This CDR3 is built from 16 residues. Germline lookup yields CDR1 SGHTA and CDR2 FQGTGA. V lost 5 bases, J lost 5 bases, and 19 bases lay in between. The CDR3 protein is CASSPFRGRGNNEQFF. CDR3 nucleotide sequence: TGTGCCAGCAGCCCCTTTCGGGGTCGGGGGAACAATGAGCAGTTCTTC.

The chain has TRBV28 and TRBJ2-5, with D possibly called TRBD1 or TRBD2 (5 bases each). Germline V gene data show CDR1 as MDHEN and CDR2 as SYDVKM. The CDR3 runs 13 residues. V lost 2 bases to trimming and J lost 3 bases, with 7 bases between them. The CDR3 nucleotides read TGTGCCAGCAGTTTAGGGGGAGAAGAGACCCAGTACTTC. It is translated as CASSLGGEETQYF.

The chain joins TRBV12-5 to TRBJ2-4; 8 bases align to TRBD2. The CDR3 length is 15 residues. The germline V gene has CDR1 LGHNT and CDR2 FRNRAP. Losses at the gene ends were 1 base for V and 8 bases for J; bases not matched to a gene: 7. CDR3 amino acids: CASGLGKRETDIQYF. The CDR3, as DNA: TGTGCTAGTGGTTTGGGGAAGCGGGAGACGGACATTCAGTACTTC.

The V and J genes are TRBV6-8 and TRBJ2-1; the match to TRBD2 covers 10 bases. This CDR3 is 18 amino acids long. Germline lookup yields CDR1 MNHGY and CDR2 SAAAGT. V lost 2 bases and J lost 4; bases outside the gene matches: 11. CDR3 loop: CASSYGLAGDVAYNEQFF. For the CDR3, the DNA is TGTGCCAGCAGTTACGGTCTAGCGGGAGACGTGGCTTACAATGAGCAGTTCTTC.

The chain employs TRBV28 and TRBJ2-1; D may be TRBD1 (6 bases). Deletions cut 5 bases from V and 4 bases from J, with 18 bases between. From germline, CDR1 is MDHEN and CDR2 SYDVKM. The CDR3 is made up of 16 amino acids. The CDR3 sequence is CASSPLTGQVYNEQFF. The CDR3 DNA is TGTGCCAGCAGTCCTTTGACAGGACAAGTATACAATGAGCAGTTCTTC.

This chain joins TRBV7-8 and TRBJ2-1, with D perhaps assigned TRBD1 or TRBD2 (5 bases each). The CDR3 is made up of 16 amino acids. V lost 2 bases and J lost 4, with 15 bases in between. Germline V CDR1 and CDR2: SGHVS, FQNEAQ. The CDR3, as DNA: TGTGCCAGCAGCTTAAGTGGCCTTTGGGGGTACAATGAGCAGTTCTTC. Translated, it gives CASSLSGLWGYNEQFF.

This chain joins TRBV23-1 and TRBJ1-2, with no clear D. TRBV23-1 is flagged as an ORF with uncertain function. V gave up 0 bases and J gave up 5 bases, with 13 bases separating them. The CDR3 contains 15 residues. The CDR3, as DNA: TGCGCCAGCAGTCAATCGAAAACCGGGCTGTATGGCTACACCTTC. The encoded protein is CASSQSKTGLYGYTF.

This clone was found a few times. CDR3 bases: TGTGCCAGCAGTCTCCACCTGGGACTAGCGGTTTACGAGCAGTACTTC. Protein sequence: CASSLHLGLAVYEQYF. V and J are TRBV6-6 and TRBJ2-7; TRBD2 agrees at 11 bases. This CDR3 has 16 amino acids. V dropped 5 bases and J dropped 4; count of bases not matched to a gene: 10. CDR1 is MNHNY, CDR2 SVGAGI, per germline (reference sequence).

This rearrangement joins TRBV6-4 to TRBJ2-1; 7 bases align to TRBD2. The ends lost 2 bases at V and 10 bases at J; junction bases unmatched: 11. The CDR3 runs to 15 residues. Germline assignment: CDR1 MRHNA and CDR2 SNTAGT. The CDR3, as DNA: TGTGCCAGCAGTGACCGTGGGGGGGTAGCTGGGGAGCAGTTCTTC. Translated, it gives CASSDRGGVAGEQFF.

The rearrangement joins TRBV27 to TRBJ1-5; possibly TRBD1 for D (5 bases). Germline V gives CDR1 MNHEY, CDR2 SMNVEV (reference sequence). The CDR3 contains 13 residues. V gave up 5 bases and J gave up 4 bases, with 9 bases separating them. This chain's CDR3 is CASSEQENQPQHF. CDR3 DNA: TGTGCCAGCAGTGAACAGGAAAATCAGCCCCAGCATTTT.

Written as DNA, the CDR3 is TGTGCCAGCAGCACTTCGGGGGGATCTGGAAACACCATATATTTT. This gives the protein CASSTSGGSGNTIYF. The gene calls are TRBV9 and TRBJ1-3, with D perhaps TRBD1 (5 bases). V was cut by 4 bases and J by 1 base, with 12 bases left in between. Per germline, CDR1 SGDLS and CDR2 YYNGEE. The CDR3 is 15 residues long.

CDR3 nucleotides: TGTGCCAGCAGCTTGGACAGGGTAGGACTCTCGACCTACGAGCAGTACTTC. It specifies CASSLDRVGLSTYEQYF. V and J are TRBV7-8 and TRBJ2-7; TRBD1 matches at 8 bases. The CDR3 totals 17 residues. Germline V CDR1 and CDR2: SGHVS, FQNEAQ. The ends lost 3 bases at V and 2 bases at J; junction bases unmatched: 12.

The CDR3 bases are TGTGCCAGTAGCCCCAACGGGAGGTCGATTATGAATGAGCAGTTCTTC. Amino acids: CASSPNGRSIMNEQFF. This chain links TRBV19 with TRBJ2-1, with 7 nucleotides matching TRBD2. This CDR3 is 16 amino acids long. Germline CDR1 and CDR2: LNHDA and SQIVND (reference sequence). Losses at the gene ends were 6 bases for V and 7 bases for J; bases not matched to a gene: 15.